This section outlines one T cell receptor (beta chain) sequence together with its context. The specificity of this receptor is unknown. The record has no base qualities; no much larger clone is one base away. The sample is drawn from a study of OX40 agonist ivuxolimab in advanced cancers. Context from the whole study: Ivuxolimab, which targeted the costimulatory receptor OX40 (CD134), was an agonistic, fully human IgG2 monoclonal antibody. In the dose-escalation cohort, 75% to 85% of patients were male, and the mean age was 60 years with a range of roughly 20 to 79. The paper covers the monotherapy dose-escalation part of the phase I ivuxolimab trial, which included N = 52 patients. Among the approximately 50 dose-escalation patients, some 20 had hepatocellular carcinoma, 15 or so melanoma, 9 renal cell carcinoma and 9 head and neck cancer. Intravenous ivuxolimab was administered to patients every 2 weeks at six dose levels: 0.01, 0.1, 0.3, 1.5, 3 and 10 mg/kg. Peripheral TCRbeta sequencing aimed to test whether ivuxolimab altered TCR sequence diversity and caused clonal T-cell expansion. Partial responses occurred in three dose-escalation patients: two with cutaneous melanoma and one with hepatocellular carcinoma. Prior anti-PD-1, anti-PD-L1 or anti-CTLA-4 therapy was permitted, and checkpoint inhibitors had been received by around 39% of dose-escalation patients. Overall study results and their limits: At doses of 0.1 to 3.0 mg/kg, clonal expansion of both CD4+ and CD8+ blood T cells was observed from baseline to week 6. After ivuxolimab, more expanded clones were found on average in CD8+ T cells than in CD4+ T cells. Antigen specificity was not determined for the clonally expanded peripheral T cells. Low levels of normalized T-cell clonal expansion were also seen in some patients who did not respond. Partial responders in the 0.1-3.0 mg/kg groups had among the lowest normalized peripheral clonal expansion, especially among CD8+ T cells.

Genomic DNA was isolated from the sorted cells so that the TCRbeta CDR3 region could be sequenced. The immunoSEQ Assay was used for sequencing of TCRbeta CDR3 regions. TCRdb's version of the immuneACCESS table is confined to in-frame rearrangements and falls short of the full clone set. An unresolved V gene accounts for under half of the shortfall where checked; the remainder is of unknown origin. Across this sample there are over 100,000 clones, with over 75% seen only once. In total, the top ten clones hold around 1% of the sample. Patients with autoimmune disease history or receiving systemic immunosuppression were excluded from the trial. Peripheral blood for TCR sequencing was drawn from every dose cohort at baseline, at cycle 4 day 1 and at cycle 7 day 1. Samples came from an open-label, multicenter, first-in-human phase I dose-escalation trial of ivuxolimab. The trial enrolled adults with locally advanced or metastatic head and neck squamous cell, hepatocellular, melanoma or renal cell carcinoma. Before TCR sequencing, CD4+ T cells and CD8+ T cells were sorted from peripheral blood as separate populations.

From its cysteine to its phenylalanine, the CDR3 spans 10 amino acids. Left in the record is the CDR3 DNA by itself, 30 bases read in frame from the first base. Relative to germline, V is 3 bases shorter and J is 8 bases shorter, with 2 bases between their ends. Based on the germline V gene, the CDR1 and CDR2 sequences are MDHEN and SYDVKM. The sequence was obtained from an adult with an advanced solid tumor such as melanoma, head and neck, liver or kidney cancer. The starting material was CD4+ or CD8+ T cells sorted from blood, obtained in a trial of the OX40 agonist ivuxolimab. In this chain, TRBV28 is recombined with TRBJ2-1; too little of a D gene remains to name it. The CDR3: CASSFDEQFF. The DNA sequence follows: TGTGCCAGCAGTTTTGATGAGCAGTTCTTC. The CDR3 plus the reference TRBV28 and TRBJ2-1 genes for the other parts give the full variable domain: DVKVTQSSRYLVKRTGEKVFLECVQDMDHENMFWYRQDPGLGLRLIYFSYDVKMKEKGDIPEGYSVSREKKERFSLILESASTNQTSMYLCASSFDEQFFGPGTRLTVL.